This record looks at one T cell receptor beta chain sequence and its context. Antigen unknown. These donors were members of the roughly 130-subject validation cohort, a group separate from the approximately 680-subject first cohort. The CDR3 loop spans 15 amino acids. Per germline, CDR1 SGHTA and CDR2 FQGNSA. V lost 1 base to trimming and J lost 6 bases; unmatched junction nucleotides: 7. The data were produced by immunoSEQ multiplex PCR, yet TCRdb's version contains in-frame clones alone and is incomplete. This table holds under 250,000 clones, around four fifths found once. The sample originates from a study of cytomegalovirus exposure and HLA in healthy donors. General study points: In vitro checks showed that a few CMV-associated chains really do target CMV antigens. It was found in a later analysis that first-cohort TCR clusters tended to co-occur in the 90 to 150 validation repertoires.

The sample comprised PBMCs. The clonotype originates from a woman aged 18-29 years in good health and CMV-seronegative. The chain uses TRBV7-2 and TRBJ1-2, with 8 bases that match TRBD1. This CDR3 reads CASSLVARGPDGYTF. The CDR3 DNA follows: TGTGCCAGCAGCTTAGTGGCCAGGGGGCCTGATGGCTACACCTTC.